Listed below are T cell receptor beta chains from one sample, sequenced in a study of T-cell memory formation after mild COVID-19. TCRdb called the 5' RACE reads again in MiXCR, with one record for every CDR3 protein. The sample lists about 350,000 distinct CDR3 sequences, around 13% seen once, with about a fifth in the top ten. The sample taken for sequencing was PBMCs or a T cell subset sorted from them (not recorded which). The receptors were gathered from a man aged 18-30 years who had mild COVID-19 (a few samples of this study predate the infection). Cell type and time point are not known. Both conserved end residues are part of each CDR3. Fields, in order: CDR3 length, V gene, CDR3 protein.

15	TRBV18	CASSPPMAGKETQYF
14	TRBV5-1	CASSPGVAGGEQFF
11	TRBV24-1	CATSAGGQAFF
15	TRBV6-2/TRBV6-3	CASSYVGGITGELFF
11	TRBV27	CASRRRGSYTF
14	TRBV7-2	CASSADRGNEKLFF
15	TRBV5-1	CASSLDPSGGNEQFF
14	TRBV2	CASSLSQGESEQFF
13	TRBV7-6	CASSLDRVETQYF
20	TRBV7-9	CASSLQRGGLALFSYNEQFF
12	TRBV7-3	CASVRPNYGYTF
14	TRBV2	CASRPGTSGDEQFF
15	TRBV9	CASSVLGGSTDTQYF
14	TRBV7-2	CASRIYLVSETQYF
17	TRBV4-3	CASSQGERGGLTDTQYF
13	TRBV29-1	CSVGVRTNEKLFF
15	TRBV10-2	CASSVGTGSGYGYTF
13	TRBV6-5	CASSYGGNYEQYF
17	TRBV5-4	CASSLGGFGSSNQPQHF
13	TRBV7-9	CASSPGQVYEQYF
14	TRBV12-3/TRBV12-4	CASLGGRGNQPQHF
15	TRBV7-9	CASSELAGGPGEQFF
15	TRBV20-1	CSAVTGGVWSYGYTF
15	TRBV15	CATRVRGGSTDTQYF
15	TRBV5-1	CASSPWDREAEKLFF
17	TRBV7-2	CASSIPGAGGPYNEQFF
16	TRBV6-5	CASSYLLAGVSNEQFF
17	TRBV2	CASLPHGGVSGANVLTF
15	TRBV18	CASSPYQFSNYGYTF
13	TRBV12-3/TRBV12-4	CASSLGYSSEAFF
14	TRBV7-2	CASNKGLETDTQYF
13	TRBV20-1	CSAKGLADNEQFF
15	TRBV20-1	CSARVLEKGGGELFF
14	TRBV12-3/TRBV12-4	CASSLASGYYEQYF
12	TRBV20-1	CSARGANSPLHF
14	TRBV5-1	CASNPISGANVLTF
15	TRBV9	CASSEGVATNEKLFF
16	TRBV7-6	CASSLEVSSGANVLTF
15	TRBV7-6	CASSLEGRHNTEAFF
16	TRBV20-1	CSARGRPGPLNTEAFF
13	TRBV4-3	CASRYSRADTQYF
13	TRBV9	CASSVDREDEQFF
13	TRBV28	CASSFQGRDTQYF
15	TRBV20-1	CSAREPRGGYVIQYF
15	TRBV5-4	CASSRAGTGNTEAFF
15	TRBV15	CATSRGQGYNSPLHF
14	TRBV14	CASSPSYLNSPLHF
15	TRBV20-1	CSAGIEWQGYSPLHF
16	TRBV10-3	CAISAPRGTGNTEAFF
15	TRBV5-1	CASSLPGTGASPLHF
14	TRBV5-1	CASSPGQARGEAFF